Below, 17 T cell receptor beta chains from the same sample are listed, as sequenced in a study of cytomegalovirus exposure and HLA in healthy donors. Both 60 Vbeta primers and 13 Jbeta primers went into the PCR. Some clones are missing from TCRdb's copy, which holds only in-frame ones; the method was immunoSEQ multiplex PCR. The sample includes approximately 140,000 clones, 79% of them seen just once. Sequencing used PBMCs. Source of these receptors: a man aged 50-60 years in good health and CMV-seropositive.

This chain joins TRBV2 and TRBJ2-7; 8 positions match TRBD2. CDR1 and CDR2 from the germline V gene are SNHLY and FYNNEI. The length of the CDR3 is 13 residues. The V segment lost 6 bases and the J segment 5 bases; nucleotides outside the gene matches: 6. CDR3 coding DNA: TGTGCCAGCAGCGAGCGGGAGCACGACGAGCAGTACTTC. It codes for CASSEREHDEQYF.

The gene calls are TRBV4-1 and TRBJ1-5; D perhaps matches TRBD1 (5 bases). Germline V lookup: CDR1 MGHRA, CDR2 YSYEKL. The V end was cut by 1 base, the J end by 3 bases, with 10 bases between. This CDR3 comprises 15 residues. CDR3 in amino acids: CASSQGGHHNQPQHF. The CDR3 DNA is TGCGCCAGCAGCCAAGGAGGACACCACAATCAGCCCCAGCATTTT.

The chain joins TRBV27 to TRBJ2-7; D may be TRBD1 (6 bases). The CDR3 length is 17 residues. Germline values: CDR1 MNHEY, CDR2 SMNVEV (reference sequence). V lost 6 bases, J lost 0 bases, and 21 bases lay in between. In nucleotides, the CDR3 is TGTGCCAGCAGCCCAAGAATCCCGGACAGACTCTCCTACGAGCAGTACTTC. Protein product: CASSPRIPDRLSYEQYF.

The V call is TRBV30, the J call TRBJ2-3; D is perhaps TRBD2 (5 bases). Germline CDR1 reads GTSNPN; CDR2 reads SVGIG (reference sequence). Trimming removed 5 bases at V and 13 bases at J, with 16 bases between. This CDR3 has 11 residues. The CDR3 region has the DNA TGTGCCTGGGGGGAGAGAAGCCGGGAGTATTTT. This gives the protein CAWGERSREYF.

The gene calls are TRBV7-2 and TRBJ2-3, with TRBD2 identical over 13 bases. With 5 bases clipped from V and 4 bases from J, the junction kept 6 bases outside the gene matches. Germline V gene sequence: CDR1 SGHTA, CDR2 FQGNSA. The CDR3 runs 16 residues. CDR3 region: CASSKRTSGSADTQYF. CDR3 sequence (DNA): TGTGCCAGCAGCAAAAGGACTAGCGGGAGCGCAGATACGCAGTATTTT.

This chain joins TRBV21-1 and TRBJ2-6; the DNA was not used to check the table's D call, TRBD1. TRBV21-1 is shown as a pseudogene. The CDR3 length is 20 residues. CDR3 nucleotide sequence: TGTGCCAGCAGCTCCCGAGGATTGGACAGGATAAGCTCTGGGGCCAACGTCCTGACTTTC. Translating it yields CASSSRGLDRISSGANVLTF.

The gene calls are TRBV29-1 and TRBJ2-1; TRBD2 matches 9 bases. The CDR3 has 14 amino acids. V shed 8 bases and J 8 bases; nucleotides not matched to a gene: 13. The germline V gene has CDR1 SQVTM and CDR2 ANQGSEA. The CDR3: CSIMWSSGTYEQFF. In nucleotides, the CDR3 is TGCAGCATAATGTGGTCTAGCGGGACTTATGAGCAGTTCTTC.

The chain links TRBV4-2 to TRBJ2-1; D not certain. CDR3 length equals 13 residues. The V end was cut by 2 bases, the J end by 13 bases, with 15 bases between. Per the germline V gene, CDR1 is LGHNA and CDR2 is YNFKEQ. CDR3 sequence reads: CASSQSAGLSQFF. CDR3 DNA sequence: TGTGCCAGCAGCCAATCCGCTGGGCTATCTCAGTTCTTC.

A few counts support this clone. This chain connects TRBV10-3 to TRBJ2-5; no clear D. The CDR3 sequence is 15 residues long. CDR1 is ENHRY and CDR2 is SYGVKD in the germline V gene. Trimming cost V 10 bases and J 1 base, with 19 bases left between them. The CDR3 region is CATAPGYSAQETQYF. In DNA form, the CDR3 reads TGTGCCACCGCCCCCGGTTACTCCGCCCAAGAGACCCAGTACTTC.

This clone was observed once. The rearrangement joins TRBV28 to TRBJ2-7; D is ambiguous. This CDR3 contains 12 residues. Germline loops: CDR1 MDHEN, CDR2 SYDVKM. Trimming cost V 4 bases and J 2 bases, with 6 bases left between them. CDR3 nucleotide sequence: TGTGCCAGCAGTTACAGAGCCTACGAGCAGTACTTC. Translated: CASSYRAYEQYF.

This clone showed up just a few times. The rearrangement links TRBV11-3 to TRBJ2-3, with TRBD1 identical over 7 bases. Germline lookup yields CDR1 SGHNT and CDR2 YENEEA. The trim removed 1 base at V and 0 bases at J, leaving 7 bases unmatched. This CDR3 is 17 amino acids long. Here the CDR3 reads CASSLGAGTASTDTQYF. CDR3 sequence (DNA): TGTGCCAGCAGCTTAGGGGCCGGGACAGCAAGCACAGATACGCAGTATTTT.

CDR3 region: CASSLGTSGNTGELFF. DNA of the CDR3: TGTGCCAGCAGTTTAGGCACTAGCGGGAACACCGGGGAGCTGTTTTTT. The rearrangement links TRBV27 to TRBJ2-2; 8 bases are a match to TRBD2. The CDR3 runs to 16 residues. The germline CDR1 and CDR2 sequences are MNHEY and SMNVEV (reference sequence). The trim removed 2 bases at V and 1 base at J, leaving 3 bases unmatched.

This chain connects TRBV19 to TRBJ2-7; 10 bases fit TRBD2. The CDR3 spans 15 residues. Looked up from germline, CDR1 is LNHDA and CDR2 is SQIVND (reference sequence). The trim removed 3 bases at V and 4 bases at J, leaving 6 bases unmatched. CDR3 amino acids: CASSITLAGRYEQYF. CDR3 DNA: TGTGCCAGTAGTATCACACTAGCGGGAAGGTACGAGCAGTACTTC.

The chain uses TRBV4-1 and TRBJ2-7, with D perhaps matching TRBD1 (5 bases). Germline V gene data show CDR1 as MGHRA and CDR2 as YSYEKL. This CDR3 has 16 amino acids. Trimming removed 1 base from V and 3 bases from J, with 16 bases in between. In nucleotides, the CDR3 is TGCGCCAGCAGCCAAGCCCCAGGGCCACTGGTCTACGAGCAGTACTTC. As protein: CASSQAPGPLVYEQYF.

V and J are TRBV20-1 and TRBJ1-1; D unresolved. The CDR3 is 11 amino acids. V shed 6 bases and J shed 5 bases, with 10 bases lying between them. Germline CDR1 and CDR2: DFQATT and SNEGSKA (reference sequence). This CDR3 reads CSAKTETEAFF. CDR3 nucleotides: TGCAGTGCCAAGACGGAGACTGAAGCTTTCTTT.

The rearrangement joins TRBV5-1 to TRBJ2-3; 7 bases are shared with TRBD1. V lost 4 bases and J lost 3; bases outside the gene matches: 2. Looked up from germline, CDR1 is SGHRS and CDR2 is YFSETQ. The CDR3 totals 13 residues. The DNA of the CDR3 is TGCGCCAGCAGCCTCAGGGGGACAGATACGCAGTATTTT. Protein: CASSLRGTDTQYF. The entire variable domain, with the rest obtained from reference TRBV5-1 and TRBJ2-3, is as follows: KAGVTQTPRYLIKTRGQQVTLSCSPISGHRSVSWYQQTPGQGLQFLFEYFSETQRNKGNFPGRFSGRQFSNSRSEMNVSTLELGDSALYLCASSLRGTDTQYFGPGTRLTVL.

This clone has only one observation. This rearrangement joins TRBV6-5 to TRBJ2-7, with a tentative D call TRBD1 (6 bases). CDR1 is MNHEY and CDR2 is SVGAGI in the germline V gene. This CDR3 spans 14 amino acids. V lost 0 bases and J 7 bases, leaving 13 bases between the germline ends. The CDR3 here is CASSYSAAGAEQYF. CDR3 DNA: TGTGCCAGCAGTTACTCCGCTGCAGGGGCGGAGCAGTACTTC.